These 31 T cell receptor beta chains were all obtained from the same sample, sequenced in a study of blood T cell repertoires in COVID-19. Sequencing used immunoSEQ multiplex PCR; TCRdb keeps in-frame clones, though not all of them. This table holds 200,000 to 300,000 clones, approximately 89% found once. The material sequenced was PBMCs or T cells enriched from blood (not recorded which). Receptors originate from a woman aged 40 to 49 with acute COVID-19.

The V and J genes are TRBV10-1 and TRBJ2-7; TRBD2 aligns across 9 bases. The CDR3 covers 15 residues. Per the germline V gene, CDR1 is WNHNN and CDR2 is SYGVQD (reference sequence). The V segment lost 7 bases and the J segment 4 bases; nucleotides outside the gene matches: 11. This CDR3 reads CASIPFRLAEYEQYV. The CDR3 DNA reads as TGCGCCAGCATTCCCTTCCGACTAGCGGAGTACGAGCAGTACGTC.

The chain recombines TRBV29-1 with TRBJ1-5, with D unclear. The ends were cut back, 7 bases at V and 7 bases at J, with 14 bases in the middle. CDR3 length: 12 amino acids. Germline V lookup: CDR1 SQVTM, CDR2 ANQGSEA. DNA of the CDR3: TGCAGCGCGCGACTCTCCGACCAGCCCCAGCATTTT. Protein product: CSARLSDQPQHF.

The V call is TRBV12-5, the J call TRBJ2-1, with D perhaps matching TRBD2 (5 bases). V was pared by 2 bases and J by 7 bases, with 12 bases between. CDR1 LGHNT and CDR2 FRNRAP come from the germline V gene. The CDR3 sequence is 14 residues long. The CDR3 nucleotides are TGTGCTAGTGGTTTGCTGGAAAAGCGGAATGAGCAGTTCTTC. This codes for CASGLLEKRNEQFF.

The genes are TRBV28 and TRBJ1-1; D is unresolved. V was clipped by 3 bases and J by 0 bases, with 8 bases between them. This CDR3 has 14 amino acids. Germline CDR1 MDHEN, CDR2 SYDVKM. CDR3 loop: CASSFEPMNTEAFF. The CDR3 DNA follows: TGTGCCAGCAGTTTCGAGCCCATGAACACTGAAGCTTTCTTT. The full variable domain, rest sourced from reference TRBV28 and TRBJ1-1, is DVKVTQSSRYLVKRTGEKVFLECVQDMDHENMFWYRQDPGLGLRLIYFSYDVKMKEKGDIPEGYSVSREKKERFSLILESASTNQTSMYLCASSFEPMNTEAFFGQGTRLTVV.

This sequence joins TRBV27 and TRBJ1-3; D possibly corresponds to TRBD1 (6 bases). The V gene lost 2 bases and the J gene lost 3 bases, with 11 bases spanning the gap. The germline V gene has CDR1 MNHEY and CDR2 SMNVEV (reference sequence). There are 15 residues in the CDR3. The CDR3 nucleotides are TGTGCCAGCAGTTTACTCTCAGGGGATGGAAACACCATATATTTT. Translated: CASSLLSGDGNTIYF.

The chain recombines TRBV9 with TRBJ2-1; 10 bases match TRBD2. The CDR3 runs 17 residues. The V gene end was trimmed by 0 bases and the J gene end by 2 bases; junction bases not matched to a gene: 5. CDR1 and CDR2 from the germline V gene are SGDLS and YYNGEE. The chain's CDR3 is CASSVGLAGDPYNEQFF. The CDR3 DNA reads TGTGCCAGCAGCGTAGGCCTAGCGGGAGATCCCTACAATGAGCAGTTCTTC.

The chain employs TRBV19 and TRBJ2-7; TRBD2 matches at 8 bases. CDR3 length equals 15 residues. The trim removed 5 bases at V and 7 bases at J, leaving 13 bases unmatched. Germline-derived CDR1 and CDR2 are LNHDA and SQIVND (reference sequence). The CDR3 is CASSPKAGELYEQYF. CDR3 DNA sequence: TGTGCCAGTAGTCCCAAAGCGGGAGAGTTATATGAGCAGTACTTC.

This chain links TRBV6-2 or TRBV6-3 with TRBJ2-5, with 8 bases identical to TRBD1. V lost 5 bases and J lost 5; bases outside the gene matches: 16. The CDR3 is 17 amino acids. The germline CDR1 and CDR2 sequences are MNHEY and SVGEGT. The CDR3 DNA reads TGTGCCAGCAGTCATAGGACAGGGACCCGGCGTGGGGAGACCCAGTACTTC. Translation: CASSHRTGTRRGETQYF.

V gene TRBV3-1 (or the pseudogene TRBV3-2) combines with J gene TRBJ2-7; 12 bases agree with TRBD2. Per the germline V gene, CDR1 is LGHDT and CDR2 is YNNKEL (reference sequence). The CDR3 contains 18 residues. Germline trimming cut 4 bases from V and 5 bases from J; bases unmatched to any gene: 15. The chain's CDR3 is CASSPTRTSGMTIDEQYF. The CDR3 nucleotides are TGTGCCAGCAGCCCGACCCGGACTAGCGGGATGACAATTGACGAGCAGTACTTC.

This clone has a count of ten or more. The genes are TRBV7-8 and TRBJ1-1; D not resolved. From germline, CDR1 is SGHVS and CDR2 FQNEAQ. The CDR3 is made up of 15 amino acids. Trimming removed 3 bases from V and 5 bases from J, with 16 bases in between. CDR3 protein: CASSFLLNAQTEAFF. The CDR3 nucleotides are TGTGCCAGCAGCTTTCTTTTGAATGCCCAGACTGAAGCTTTCTTT.

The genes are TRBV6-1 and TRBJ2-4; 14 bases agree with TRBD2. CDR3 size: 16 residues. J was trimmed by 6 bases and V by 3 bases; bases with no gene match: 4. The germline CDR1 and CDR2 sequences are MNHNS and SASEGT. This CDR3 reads CASSDRLAGGLNIQYF. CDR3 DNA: TGTGCCAGCAGTGACCGACTAGCGGGAGGGTTAAACATTCAGTACTTC.

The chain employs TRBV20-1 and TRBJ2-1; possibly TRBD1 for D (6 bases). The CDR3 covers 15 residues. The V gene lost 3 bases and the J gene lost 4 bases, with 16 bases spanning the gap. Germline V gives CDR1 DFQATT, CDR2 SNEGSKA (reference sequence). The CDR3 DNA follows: TGCAGTGCTAGTATGGGTGGGGGCCGGTACAATGAGCAGTTCTTC. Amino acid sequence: CSASMGGGRYNEQFF.

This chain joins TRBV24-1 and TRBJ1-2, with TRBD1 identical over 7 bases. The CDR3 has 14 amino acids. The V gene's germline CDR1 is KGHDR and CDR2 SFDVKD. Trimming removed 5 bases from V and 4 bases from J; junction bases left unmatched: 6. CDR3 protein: CATSASGGGYGYTF. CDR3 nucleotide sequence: TGTGCCACCAGTGCCTCAGGGGGAGGCTATGGCTACACCTTC.

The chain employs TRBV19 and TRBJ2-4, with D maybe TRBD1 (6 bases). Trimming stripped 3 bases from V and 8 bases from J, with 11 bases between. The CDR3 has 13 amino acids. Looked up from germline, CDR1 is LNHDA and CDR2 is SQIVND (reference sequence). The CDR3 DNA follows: TGTGCCAGTAGTATGCACAGGGTGGACATTCAGTACTTC. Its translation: CASSMHRVDIQYF.

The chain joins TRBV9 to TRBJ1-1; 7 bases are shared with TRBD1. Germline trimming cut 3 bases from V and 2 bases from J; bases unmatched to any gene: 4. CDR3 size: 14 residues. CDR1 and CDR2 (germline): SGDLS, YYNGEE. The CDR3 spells CASSEQGRNTEAFF. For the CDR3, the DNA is TGTGCCAGCAGCGAACAGGGGAGAAACACTGAAGCTTTCTTT.

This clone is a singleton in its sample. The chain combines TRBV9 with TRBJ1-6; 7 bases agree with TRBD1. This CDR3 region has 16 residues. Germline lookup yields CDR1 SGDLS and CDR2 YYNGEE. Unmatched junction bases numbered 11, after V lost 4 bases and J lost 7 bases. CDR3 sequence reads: CASSPRPPGGNSPLHF. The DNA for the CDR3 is TGTGCCAGCAGCCCGCGACCCCCAGGGGGGAATTCACCCCTCCACTTT.

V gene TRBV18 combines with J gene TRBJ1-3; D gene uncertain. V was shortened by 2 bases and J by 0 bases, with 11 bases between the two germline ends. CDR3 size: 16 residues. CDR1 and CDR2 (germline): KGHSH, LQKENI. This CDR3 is CASSPTEAISGNTIYF. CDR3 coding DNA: TGTGCCAGCTCACCAACCGAGGCGATCTCTGGAAACACCATATATTTT.

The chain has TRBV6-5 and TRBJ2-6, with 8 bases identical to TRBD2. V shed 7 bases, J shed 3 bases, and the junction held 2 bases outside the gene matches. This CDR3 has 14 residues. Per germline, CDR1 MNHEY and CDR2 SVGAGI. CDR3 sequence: CASTRGGGANVLTF. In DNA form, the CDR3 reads TGTGCCAGCACCCGGGGGGGTGGGGCCAACGTCCTGACTTTC.

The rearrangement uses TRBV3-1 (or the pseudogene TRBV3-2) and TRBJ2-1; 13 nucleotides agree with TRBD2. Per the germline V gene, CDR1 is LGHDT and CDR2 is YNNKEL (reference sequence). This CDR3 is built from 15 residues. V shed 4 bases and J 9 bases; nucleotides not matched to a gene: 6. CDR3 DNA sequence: TGTGCCAGCAGCCGATATTGGACTAGCGGGGGTGAGCAGTTCTTC. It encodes CASSRYWTSGGEQFF.

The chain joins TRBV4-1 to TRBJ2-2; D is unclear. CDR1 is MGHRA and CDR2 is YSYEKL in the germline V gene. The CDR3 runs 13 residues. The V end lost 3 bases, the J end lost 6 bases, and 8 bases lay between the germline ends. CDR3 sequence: CASSQAGPGELFF. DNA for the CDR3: TGCGCCAGCAGCCAGGCAGGCCCCGGGGAGCTGTTTTTT.

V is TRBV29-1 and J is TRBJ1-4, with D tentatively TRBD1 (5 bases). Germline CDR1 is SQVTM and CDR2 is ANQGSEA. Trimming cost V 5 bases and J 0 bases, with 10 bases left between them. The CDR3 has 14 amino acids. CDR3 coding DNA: TGCAGCGTTTGGGGCGGGACAACTAATGAAAAACTGTTTTTT. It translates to CSVWGGTTNEKLFF. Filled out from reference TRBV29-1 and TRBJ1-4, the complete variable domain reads SAVISQKPSRDICQRGTSLTIQCQVDSQVTMMFWYRQQPGQSLTLIATANQGSEATYESGFVIDKFPISRPNLTFSTLTVSNMSPEDSSIYLCSVWGGTTNEKLFFGSGTQLSVL.

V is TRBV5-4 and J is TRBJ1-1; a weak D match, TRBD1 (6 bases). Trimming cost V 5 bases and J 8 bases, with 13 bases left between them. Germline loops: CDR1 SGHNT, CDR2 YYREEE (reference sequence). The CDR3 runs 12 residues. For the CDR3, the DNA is TGTGCCAGCAGACACGATCAGGGGGAAGCTTTCTTT. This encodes CASRHDQGEAFF.

CDR3 region: CASSESGKGSYQPQHF. CDR3 nucleotide sequence: TGTGCCAGCAGTGAATCCGGTAAGGGGTCTTACCAGCCCCAGCATTTT. The chain recombines TRBV25-1 with TRBJ1-5, with a possible D match to TRBD1 (5 bases). V was shortened by 1 base and J by 7 bases, with 17 bases between the two germline ends. The CDR3 length is 16 residues. Germline-derived CDR1 and CDR2 are MGHDK and SYGVNS.

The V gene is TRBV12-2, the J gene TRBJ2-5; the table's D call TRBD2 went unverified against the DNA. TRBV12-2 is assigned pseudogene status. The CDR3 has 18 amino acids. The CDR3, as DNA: TGTGCAAGTCGCTCACCCCTCCTCCTTCTAGCGGTCCAAGAGACCCAGTACTTC. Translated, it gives CASRSPLLLLAVQETQYF.

The CDR3: CASSYPPSGGDTQYF. For the CDR3, the DNA is TGTGCCAGCAGTTACCCCCCTAGCGGGGGAGATACGCAGTATTTT. The chain employs TRBV6-5 and TRBJ2-3; TRBD2 matches at 10 bases. Germline V gene sequence: CDR1 MNHEY, CDR2 SVGAGI. The ends lost 2 bases at V and 5 bases at J; junction bases unmatched: 4. This CDR3 has 15 residues.

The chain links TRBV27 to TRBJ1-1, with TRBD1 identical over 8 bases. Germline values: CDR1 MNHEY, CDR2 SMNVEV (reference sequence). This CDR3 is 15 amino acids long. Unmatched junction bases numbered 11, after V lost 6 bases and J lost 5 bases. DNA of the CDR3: TGTGCCAGCAGAACCGCAGGGGGCTGGGGAACTGAAGCTTTCTTT. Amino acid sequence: CASRTAGGWGTEAFF.

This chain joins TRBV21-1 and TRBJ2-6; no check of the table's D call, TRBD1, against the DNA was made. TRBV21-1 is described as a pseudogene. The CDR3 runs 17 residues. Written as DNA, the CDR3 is TGTGCCAGCAGCAAAGTTCAGGGGGCATCTGGGGCCAACGTCCTGACTTTC. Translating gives CASSKVQGASGANVLTF.

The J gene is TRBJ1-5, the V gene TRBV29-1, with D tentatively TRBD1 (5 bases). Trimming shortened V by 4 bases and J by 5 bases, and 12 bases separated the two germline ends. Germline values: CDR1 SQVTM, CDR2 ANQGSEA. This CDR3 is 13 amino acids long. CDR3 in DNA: TGCAGCGTTGCGGGGGACCCTGATCAGCCCCAGCATTTT. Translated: CSVAGDPDQPQHF.

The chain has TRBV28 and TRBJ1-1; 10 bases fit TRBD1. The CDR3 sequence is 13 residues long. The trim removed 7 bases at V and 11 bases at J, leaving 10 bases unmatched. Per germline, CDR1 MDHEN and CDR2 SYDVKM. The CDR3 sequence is CASTIPGQGFAFF. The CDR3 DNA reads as TGTGCCAGCACCATACCGGGACAGGGGTTCGCTTTCTTT.

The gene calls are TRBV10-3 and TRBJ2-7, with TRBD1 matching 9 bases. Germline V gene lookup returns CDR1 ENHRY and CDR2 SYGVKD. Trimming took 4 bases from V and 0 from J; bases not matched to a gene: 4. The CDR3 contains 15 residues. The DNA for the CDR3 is TGTGCCATCAGTGTGGGGGACAGGGACTCCTACGAGCAGTACGTC. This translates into CAISVGDRDSYEQYV.

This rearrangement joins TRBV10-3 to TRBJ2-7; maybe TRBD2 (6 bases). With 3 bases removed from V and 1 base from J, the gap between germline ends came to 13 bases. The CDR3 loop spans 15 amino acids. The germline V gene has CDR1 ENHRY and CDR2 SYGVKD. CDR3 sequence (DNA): TGTGCCATCAGTGATGGCGGGAATTTTTCCTACGAGCAGTACGTC. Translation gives CAISDGGNFSYEQYV.